The rows below give T cell receptor beta chains drawn from one sample of a study of CD8 T cells in Susac syndrome. TCRdb re-analysed the immunoSEQ multiplex PCR reads in MiXCR, keeping a single row per CDR3 protein. Of about 200,000 distinct CDR3 sequences in the sample, 85% to 95% were seen once. Sequenced input: CD4+ T cells from PBMCs. The source of these receptors is a human donor in good health. Each CDR3 is given with its conserved first and last residue. D genes are given only for firm matches. Clone sizes are given selectively: once, few, many, or a class where the clone is expanded.

j_gene | v_gene | abundance | d_gene | CDR3aa | CDR3nt
TRBJ1-1 | TRBV19 | - | - | CASSGRASNTEAFF | TGTGCCAGTAGTGGGAGGGCTTCGAACACTGAAGCTTTCTTT
TRBJ1-1 | TRBV20-1 | - | - | CSARDMRRPENTEAFF | TGCAGTGCTAGAGATATGCGACGGCCCGAGAACACTGAAGCTTTCTTT
TRBJ2-4 | TRBV12-3/TRBV12-4 | - | TRBD2 | CASSSGGTRYF | TGTGCCAGCAGTTCGGGGGGGACGAGGTACTTC
TRBJ1-5 | TRBV20-1 | - | - | CSARRDINSNQPQHF | TGCAGTGCTAGGCGAGACATCAATAGCAATCAGCCCCAGCATTTT
TRBJ1-1 | TRBV20-1 | - | - | CSARTVGRNTEAFF | TGCAGTGCTAGGACAGTTGGACGGAACACTGAAGCTTTCTTT
TRBJ2-3 | TRBV7-9 | - | - | CASSFRSDTQYF | TGTGCCAGCAGCTTCAGATCAGATACGCAGTATTTT
TRBJ2-5 | TRBV12-3/TRBV12-4 | - | - | CAGARPKTQYF | TGTGCCGGGGCCCGACCAAAGACCCAGTACTTC
TRBJ1-1 | TRBV29-1 | - | - | CSVDPTGSAFF | TGCAGCGTTGATCCCACAGGGTCGGCTTTCTTT
TRBJ2-1 | TRBV3-1 | - | - | CASSRLERKFF | TGTGCCAGCAGCCGTCTGGAGAGGAAGTTCTTC
TRBJ1-5 | TRBV9 | - | - | CASSASQWGDDQPQHF | TGTGCCAGCAGCGCCTCTCAATGGGGGGATGATCAGCCCCAGCATTTT
TRBJ1-4 | TRBV29-1 | - | - | CSVESRVNGEKLFF | TGCAGCGTTGAATCACGTGTTAACGGTGAAAAACTGTTTTTT
TRBJ2-5 | TRBV15 | - | - | CATSTGVVQETQYF | TGTGCCACCAGCACCGGCGTGGTGCAGGAGACCCAGTACTTC
TRBJ2-3 | TRBV10-3 | - | TRBD1 | CAIGDRRFTDTQYF | TGTGCCATCGGGGACAGGAGATTCACAGATACGCAGTATTTT
TRBJ2-3 | TRBV27 | - | TRBD1 | CASSLRTGWSDTQYF | TGTGCCAGCAGTTTAAGGACAGGGTGGTCAGATACGCAGTATTTT
TRBJ1-2 | TRBV9 | - | - | CASSLSGYQGYGYTF | TGTGCCAGCAGCCTGAGTGGATATCAAGGCTATGGCTACACCTTC
TRBJ2-3 | TRBV21-1 | - | - | CASSEKSGDTQYF | TGTGCCAGCAGCGAAAAAAGTGGGGATACGCAGTATTTT
TRBJ1-1 | TRBV30 | - | - | CAWSGAVWGTEAFF | TGTGCCTGGAGTGGGGCAGTTTGGGGCACTGAAGCTTTCTTT
TRBJ1-2 | TRBV9 | - | - | CASSVATQGYGYTF | TGTGCCAGCAGCGTAGCTACCCAGGGGTATGGCTACACCTTC
TRBJ1-1 | TRBV29-1 | - | - | CSVGSRDTEAFF | TGCAGCGTCGGAAGTCGGGACACTGAAGCTTTCTTT
TRBJ2-1 | TRBV20-1 | - | TRBD1 | CSARSPQGAANEQFF | TGCAGTGCTAGAAGCCCGCAGGGGGCAGCGAATGAGCAGTTCTTC
TRBJ1-5 | TRBV4-1 | - | - | CASGTLNQPQHF | TGCGCCAGCGGGACACTTAATCAGCCCCAGCATTTT
TRBJ1-4 | TRBV29-1 | - | - | CSVDRGADEKLFF | TGCAGCGTTGACAGGGGTGCCGACGAAAAACTGTTTTTT
TRBJ2-2 | TRBV15 | - | - | CATSRDQAGELFF | TGTGCCACCAGCAGAGATCAGGCCGGGGAGCTGTTTTTT
TRBJ2-3 | TRBV7-9 | - | - | CASSSSPTGTDTQYF | TGTGCCAGCAGCTCCAGTCCGACGGGCACAGATACGCAGTATTTT
TRBJ2-3 | TRBV5-1 | - | - | CASSLKVVDTQYF | TGCGCCAGCAGCTTGAAGGTAGTAGATACGCAGTATTTT
TRBJ2-2 | TRBV6-5 | - | - | CASSYEGNTPTGELFF | TGTGCCAGCAGTTACGAGGGTAACACCCCCACCGGGGAGCTGTTTTTT
TRBJ2-3 | TRBV24-1 | - | - | CATSGHLVSTDTQYF | TGTGCCACCAGTGGACACCTGGTTAGCACAGATACGCAGTATTTT
TRBJ2-1 | TRBV18 | few | - | CASSPDRNEQFF | TGTGCCAGCTCGCCGGACCGGAATGAGCAGTTCTTC